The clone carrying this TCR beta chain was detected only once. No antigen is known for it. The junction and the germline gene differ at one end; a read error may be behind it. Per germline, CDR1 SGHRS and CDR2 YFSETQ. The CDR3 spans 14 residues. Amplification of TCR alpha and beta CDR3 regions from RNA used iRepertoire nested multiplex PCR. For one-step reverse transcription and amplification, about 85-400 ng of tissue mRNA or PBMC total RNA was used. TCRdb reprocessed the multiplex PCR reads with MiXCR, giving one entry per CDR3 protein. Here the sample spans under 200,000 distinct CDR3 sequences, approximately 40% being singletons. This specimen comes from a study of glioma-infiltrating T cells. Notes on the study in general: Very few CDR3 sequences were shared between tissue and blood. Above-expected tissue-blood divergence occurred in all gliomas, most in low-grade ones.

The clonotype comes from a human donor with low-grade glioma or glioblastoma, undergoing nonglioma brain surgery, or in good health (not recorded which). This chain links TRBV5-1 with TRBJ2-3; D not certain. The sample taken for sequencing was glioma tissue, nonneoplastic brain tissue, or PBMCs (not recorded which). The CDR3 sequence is CASRVGGHTDTHYF. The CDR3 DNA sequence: TGCGCCAGCAGGGTTGGCGGTCACACAGATACGCATTATTTT.